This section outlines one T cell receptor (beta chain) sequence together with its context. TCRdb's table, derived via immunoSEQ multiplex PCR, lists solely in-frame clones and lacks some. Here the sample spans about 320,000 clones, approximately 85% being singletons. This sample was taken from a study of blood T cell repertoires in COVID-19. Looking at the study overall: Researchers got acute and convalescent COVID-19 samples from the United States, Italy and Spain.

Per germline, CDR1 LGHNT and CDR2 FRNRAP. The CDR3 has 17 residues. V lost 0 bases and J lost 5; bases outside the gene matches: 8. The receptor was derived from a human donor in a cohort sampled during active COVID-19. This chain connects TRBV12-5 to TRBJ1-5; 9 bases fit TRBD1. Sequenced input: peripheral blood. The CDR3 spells CASGLVIRNRGHQPQHF. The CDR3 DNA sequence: TGTGCTAGTGGTTTGGTAATACGAAACAGGGGGCATCAGCCCCAGCATTTT.